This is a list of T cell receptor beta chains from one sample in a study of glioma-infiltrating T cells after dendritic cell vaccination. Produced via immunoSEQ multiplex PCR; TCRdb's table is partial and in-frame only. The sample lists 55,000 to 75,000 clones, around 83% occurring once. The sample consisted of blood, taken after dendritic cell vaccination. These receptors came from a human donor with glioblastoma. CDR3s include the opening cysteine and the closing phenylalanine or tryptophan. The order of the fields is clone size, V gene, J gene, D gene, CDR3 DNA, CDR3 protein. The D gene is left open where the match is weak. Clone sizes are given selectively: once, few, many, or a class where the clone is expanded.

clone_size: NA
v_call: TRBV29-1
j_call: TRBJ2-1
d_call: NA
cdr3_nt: TGCAGCGTTGAGAGGGGGTCGAGCTCCTACAATGAGCAGTTCTTC
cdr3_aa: CSVERGSSSYNEQFF

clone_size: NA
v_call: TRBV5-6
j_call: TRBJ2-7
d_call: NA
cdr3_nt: TGTGCCAGCAGCTTGGCGGGGATTCCGACTAGCGAGCAGTACTTC
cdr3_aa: CASSLAGIPTSEQYF

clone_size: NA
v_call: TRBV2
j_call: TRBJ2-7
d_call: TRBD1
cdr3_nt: TGTGCCAGCAGTGAAGGGACAGGGGGCGGGCACTACGAGCAGTACTTC
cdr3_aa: CASSEGTGGGHYEQYF

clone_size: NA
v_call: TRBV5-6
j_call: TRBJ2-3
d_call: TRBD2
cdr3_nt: TGTGCCAGCAGCTTGTGGGCGGGGGGCCTGGATTTT
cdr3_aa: CASSLWAGGLDF

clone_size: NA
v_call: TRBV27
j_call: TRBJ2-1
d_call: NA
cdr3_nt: TGTGCCAGCAGGGGACAACCGATTGAGCAGTTCTTC
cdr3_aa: CASRGQPIEQFF

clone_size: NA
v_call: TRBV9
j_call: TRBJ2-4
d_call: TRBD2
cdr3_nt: TGTGCCAGCAGCGCAGAGCGGGGGGACGGAAAAAACATTCAGTACTTC
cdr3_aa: CASSAERGDGKNIQYF

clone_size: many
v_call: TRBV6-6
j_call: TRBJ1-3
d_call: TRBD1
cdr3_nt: TGTGCCAGCAGTTACGGACAGGGAGGAAACACCATATATTTT
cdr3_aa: CASSYGQGGNTIYF

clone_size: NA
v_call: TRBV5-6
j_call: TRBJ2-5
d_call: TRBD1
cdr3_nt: TGTGCCAGCAGCTTTTTACAGGGGTTCCAGTACTTC
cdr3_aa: CASSFLQGFQYF

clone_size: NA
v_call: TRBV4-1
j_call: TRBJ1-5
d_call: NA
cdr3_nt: TGCGCCAGCAGCCAGAAACCCACAGGGCAGCCCCAGCATTTT
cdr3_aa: CASSQKPTGQPQHF

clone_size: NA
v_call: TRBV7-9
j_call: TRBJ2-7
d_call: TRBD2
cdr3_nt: TGTGCCAGCAGCTTAGTAGCGGGGGCCGCCTCCTACGAGCAGTACTTC
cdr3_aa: CASSLVAGAASYEQYF

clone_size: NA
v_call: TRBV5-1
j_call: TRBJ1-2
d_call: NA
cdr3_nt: TGCGCCAGGGTACAGGGTTTCTATGGCTACACCTTC
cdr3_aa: CARVQGFYGYTF

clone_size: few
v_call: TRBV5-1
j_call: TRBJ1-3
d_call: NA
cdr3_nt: TGCGCCAGCAGCTTGGCCGCGGCCCAAGACGCTGGAAACACCATATATTTT
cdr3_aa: CASSLAAAQDAGNTIYF

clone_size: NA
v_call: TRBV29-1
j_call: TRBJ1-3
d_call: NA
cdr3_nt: TGCAGCGTTGTTCGGCAGGGTGGGACTGGAAACACCATATATTTT
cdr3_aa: CSVVRQGGTGNTIYF

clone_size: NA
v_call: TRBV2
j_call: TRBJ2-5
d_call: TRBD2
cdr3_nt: TGTGCCAGCAGTGACTCAACAGGACTAGCGGGCCAAGAGACCCAGTACTTC
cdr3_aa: CASSDSTGLAGQETQYF

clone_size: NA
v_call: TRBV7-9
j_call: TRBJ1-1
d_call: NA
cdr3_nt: TGTGCCAGCAGCTTAGAAACAGGGGAAGCTTTCTTT
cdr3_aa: CASSLETGEAFF

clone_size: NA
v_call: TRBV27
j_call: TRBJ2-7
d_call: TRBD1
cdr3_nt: TGTGCCAGCAGTCCTCTGAGGGGGCGACTCTACGAGCAGTACTTC
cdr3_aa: CASSPLRGRLYEQYF

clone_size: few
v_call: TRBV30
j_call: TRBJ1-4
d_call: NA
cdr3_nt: TGTGCCTGGACCCGTGGGGCAAAGGGCCCAACTAATGAAAAACTGTTTTTT
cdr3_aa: CAWTRGAKGPTNEKLFF

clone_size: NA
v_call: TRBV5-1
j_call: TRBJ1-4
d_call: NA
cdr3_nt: TGCGCCAGCAGCTTGGATATGGACTCAACTAATGAAAAACTGTTTTTT
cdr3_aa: CASSLDMDSTNEKLFF

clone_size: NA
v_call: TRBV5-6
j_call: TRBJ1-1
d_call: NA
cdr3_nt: TGTGCCAGCAGCTACCCTGGCGGGAACACTGAAGCTTTCTTT
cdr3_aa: CASSYPGGNTEAFF

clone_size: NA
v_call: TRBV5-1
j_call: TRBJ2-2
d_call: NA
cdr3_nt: TGCGCCAGCAGCCCTAGGGCGACAGGAGGGAACACCGGGGAGCTGTTTTTT
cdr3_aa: CASSPRATGGNTGELFF

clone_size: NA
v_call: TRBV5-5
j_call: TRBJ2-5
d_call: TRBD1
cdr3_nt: TGTGCCAGCAGCATTACCAACAGGGGAGAGACCCAGTACTTC
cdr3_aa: CASSITNRGETQYF

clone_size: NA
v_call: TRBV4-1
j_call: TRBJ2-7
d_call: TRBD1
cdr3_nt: TGCGCCAGCAGCCTTGGACAGGCGAGCTCCTACGAGCAGTACTTC
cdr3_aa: CASSLGQASSYEQYF

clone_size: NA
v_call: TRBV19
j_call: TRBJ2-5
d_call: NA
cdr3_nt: TGTGCCAGTAGTATGAGGACAGCGCCAGCCCAGTACTTC
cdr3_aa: CASSMRTAPAQYF

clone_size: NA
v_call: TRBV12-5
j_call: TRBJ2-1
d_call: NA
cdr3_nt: TGTGCTAGTGGTCCTTCCCGGGGGAACAATGAGCAGTTCTTC
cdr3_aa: CASGPSRGNNEQFF

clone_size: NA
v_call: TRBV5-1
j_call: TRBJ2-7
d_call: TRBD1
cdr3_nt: TGCGCCAGCAGCTTGGAGGGACAGGGCAATCACGAGCAGTACTTC
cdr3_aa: CASSLEGQGNHEQYF

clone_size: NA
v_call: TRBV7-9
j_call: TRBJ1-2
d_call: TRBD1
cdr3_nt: TGTGCCAGCAGCCTATCGGGACAGGATGGGAACACCTTC
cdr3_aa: CASSLSGQDGNTF

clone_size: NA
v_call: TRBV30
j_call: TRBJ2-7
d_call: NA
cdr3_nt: TGTGCCTGGAGTGTGGAGCTAGCCGCCTACGAGCAGTACTTC
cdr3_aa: CAWSVELAAYEQYF

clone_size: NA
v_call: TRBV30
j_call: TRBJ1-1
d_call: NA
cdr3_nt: TGTGCCTGGAGTGTAGGTCAGGGAGGGACTGAAGCTTTCTTT
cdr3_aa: CAWSVGQGGTEAFF

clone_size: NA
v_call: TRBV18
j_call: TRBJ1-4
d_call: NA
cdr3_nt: TGTGCCAGCTCTAAAGGCCGTCGGGGAGGAGCAACTAATGAAAAACTGTTTTTT
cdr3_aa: CASSKGRRGGATNEKLFF

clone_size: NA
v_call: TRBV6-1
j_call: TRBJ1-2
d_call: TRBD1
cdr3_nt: TGTGCCAGCATCGCTACGCAGGGGGCTAGTGGCTACACCTTC
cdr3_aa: CASIATQGASGYTF

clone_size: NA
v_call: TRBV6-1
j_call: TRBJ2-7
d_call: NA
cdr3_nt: TGTGCCAGCAGTGAAGCGCTGGGAAGACTGCTGGACATATACTACGAGCAGTACTTC
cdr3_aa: CASSEALGRLLDIYYEQYF

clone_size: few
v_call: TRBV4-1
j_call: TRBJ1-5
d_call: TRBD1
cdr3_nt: TGCGCCAGCAGCCAAGGAAGACAGGGGGCAACAAATCAGCCCCAGCATTTT
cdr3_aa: CASSQGRQGATNQPQHF

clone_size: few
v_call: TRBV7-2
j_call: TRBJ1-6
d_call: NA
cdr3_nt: TGTGCCAGCGCTCCCACGCGAATCTATAATTCACCCCTCCACTTT
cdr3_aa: CASAPTRIYNSPLHF

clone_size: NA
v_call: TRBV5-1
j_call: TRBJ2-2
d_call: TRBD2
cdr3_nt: TGCGCCAGCAGCCTCGGGGGGGCCGGGGAGCTGTTTTTT
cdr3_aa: CASSLGGAGELFF

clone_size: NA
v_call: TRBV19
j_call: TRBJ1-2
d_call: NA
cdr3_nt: TGTGCCAGTAACCCCCCGACACGCATTAACTATGGCTACACCTTC
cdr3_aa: CASNPPTRINYGYTF

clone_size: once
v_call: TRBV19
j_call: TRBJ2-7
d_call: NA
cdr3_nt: TGTGCCAGTAGTATTAAGGCAGGGAATAGGGGCGAGCAGTACTTC
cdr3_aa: CASSIKAGNRGEQYF

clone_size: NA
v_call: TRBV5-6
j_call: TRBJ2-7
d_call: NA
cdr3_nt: TGTGCCAGCAGCTTGAACTTATTCTACGAGCAGTACTTC
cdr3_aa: CASSLNLFYEQYF

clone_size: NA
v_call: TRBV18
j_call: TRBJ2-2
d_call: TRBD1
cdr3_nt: TGTGCCAGCTCACCGGACAGGTTTAGTTCCGGGGAGCTGTTTTTT
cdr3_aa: CASSPDRFSSGELFF

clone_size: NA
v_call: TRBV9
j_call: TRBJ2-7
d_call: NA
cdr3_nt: TGTGCCAGCAGCGTAGGGACATTCTCCTACGAGCAGTACTTC
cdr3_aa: CASSVGTFSYEQYF

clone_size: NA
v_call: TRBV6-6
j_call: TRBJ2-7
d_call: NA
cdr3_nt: TGTGCCAGCAGTTACCTCCTTCCAGCAGGCGAGCAGTACTTC
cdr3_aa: CASSYLLPAGEQYF

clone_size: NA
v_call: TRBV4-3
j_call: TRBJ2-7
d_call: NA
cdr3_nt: TGCGCCAGCAGCCAATCAGGGACATATTTAGGGCAGTACTTC
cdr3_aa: CASSQSGTYLGQYF

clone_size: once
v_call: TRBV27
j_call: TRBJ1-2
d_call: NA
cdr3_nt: TGTGCCAGCAGTTTTTCCAGACACTCCTATGGCTACACCTTC
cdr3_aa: CASSFSRHSYGYTF

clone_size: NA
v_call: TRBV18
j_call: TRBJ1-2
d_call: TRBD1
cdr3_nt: TGTGCCAGCTCACCTAGGCGGGACAGGGGGCTGCTTAACTATGGCTACACCTTC
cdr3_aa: CASSPRRDRGLLNYGYTF

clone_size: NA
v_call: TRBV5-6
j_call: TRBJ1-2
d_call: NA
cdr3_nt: TGTGCCAGCAGCTTGGCTCGCTATGGCTACACCTTC
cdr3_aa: CASSLARYGYTF

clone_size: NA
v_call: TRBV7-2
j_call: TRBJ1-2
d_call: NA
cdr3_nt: TGTGCCAGCAGCTTAGAGAGAGTCCGCAACTATGGCTACACCTTC
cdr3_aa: CASSLERVRNYGYTF

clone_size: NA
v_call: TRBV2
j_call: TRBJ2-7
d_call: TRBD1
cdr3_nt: TGTGCCAGCAGTGGGGGACAGGGTACGCCTGAGCAGTACTTC
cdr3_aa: CASSGGQGTPEQYF

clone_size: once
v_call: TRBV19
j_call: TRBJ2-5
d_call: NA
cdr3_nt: TGTGCCAGTAGTATAGCCGGGGAGCAAGAGACCCAGTACTTC
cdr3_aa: CASSIAGEQETQYF

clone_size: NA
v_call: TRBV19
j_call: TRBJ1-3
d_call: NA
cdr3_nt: TGTGCCAGTAGTATTCAGGAGGGCTTCTCTGGAAACACCATATATTTT
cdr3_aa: CASSIQEGFSGNTIYF

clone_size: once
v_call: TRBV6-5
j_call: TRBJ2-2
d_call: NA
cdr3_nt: TGTGCCAGCAGGATAGGGGTCCGCACCGGGGAGCTGTTTTTT
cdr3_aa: CASRIGVRTGELFF

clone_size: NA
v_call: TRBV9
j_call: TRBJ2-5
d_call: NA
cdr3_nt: TGTGCCAGCAGCGTGTCCTCGGGGAGGCAAGAGACCCAGTACTTC
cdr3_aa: CASSVSSGRQETQYF

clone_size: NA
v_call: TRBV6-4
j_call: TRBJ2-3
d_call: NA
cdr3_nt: TGTGCCAGCAGTGACTCGATCGAAAGTACTTGGGATACGCAGTATTTT
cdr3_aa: CASSDSIESTWDTQYF

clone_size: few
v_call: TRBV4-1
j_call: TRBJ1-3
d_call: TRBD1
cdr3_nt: TGCGCCAGCAGCCTTCGACAGGGGGCAGAGGGATGGGAAAACACCATATATTTT
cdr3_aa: CASSLRQGAEGWENTIYF

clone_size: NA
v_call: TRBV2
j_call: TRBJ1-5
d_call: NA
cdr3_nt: TGTGCCAGCAGTGATTCGGGGGGCGACGGCAATCAGCCCCAGCATTTT
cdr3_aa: CASSDSGGDGNQPQHF

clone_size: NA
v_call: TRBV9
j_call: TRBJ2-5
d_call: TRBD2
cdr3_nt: TGTGCCAGCAGCTCTAATCTAGCGGGCACGACCCAGTACTTC
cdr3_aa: CASSSNLAGTTQYF

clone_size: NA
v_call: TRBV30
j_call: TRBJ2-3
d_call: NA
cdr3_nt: TGTGCCTGGAGTGCCCCAGGAACACAGTATTTT
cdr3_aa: CAWSAPGTQYF

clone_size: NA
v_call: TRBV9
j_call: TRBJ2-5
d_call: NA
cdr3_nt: TGTGCCAGCAGCGTGAGGCTCTGGGAGACCCAGTACTTC
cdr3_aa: CASSVRLWETQYF

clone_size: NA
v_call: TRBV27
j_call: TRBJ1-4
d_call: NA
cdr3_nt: TGTGCCAGCAGTTTGACCGGGAGGGTATATAGGTGGGAAAAACTGTTTTTT
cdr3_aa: CASSLTGRVYRWEKLFF

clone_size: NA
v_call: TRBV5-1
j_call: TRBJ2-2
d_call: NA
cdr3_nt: TGCGCCAACCGCCGGGGGAACACCGGGGAGCTGTTTTTT
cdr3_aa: CANRRGNTGELFF

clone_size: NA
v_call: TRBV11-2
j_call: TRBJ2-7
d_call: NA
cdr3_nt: TGTGCCAGCAGCACCTTCGGCTACGAGCAGTACTTC
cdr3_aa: CASSTFGYEQYF

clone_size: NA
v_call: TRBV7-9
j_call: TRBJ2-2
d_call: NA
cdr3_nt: TGTGCCAGCAGCTCCAAGAGGTCCCCGAACACCGGGGAGCTGTTTTTT
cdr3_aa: CASSSKRSPNTGELFF